This section outlines one TCR beta chain sequence together with its context. This sample was included in a study of regulatory T cells in long-lasting Graves disease. This CDR3 has 12 residues. Germline V CDR1 and CDR2: SGHTA, FQGTGA. Losses at the gene ends were 2 bases for V and 9 bases for J; bases not matched to a gene: 0. Both iRepertoire HTBI primers and Arm-PCR of CDR3 regions were used to build the TCR beta libraries. MiXCR, run by TCRdb on the multiplex PCR reads, gives a single entry per CDR3 protein. The sample lists roughly 430,000 distinct CDR3 sequences, about 21% occurring once. Regarding time point: persistent/refractory GD, antithyroid drugs over 5 years with positive TRAb. Making the TCR library involved RNA that had been extracted from PBMCs.

The chain carries TRBV7-3 and TRBJ2-1; 8 bases match TRBD2. This specimen was peripheral blood mononuclear cells (PBMCs), taken when the disease was refractory, from a patient treated with antithyroid drugs. This TCR was recovered from a female donor with Graves disease. The CDR3 here is CASSLRGGEQFF. Written as DNA, the CDR3 is TGTGCCAGCAGCTTACGGGGGGGTGAGCAGTTCTTC.